The 32 T cell receptor beta chains below come from one sample, sequenced in a study of T cell responses to AZD1222 COVID-19 vaccine. Clones were sequenced by immunoSEQ multiplex PCR, and TCRdb holds only the in-frame ones, with some missing. The sample has 95,000 to 100,000 clones; 86% are singletons. The sample consisted of peripheral blood, taken on day 0 of AZD1222 vaccination. The source is an adult in good health.

The chain links TRBV6-5 to TRBJ1-1; 8 bases fit TRBD1. Germline loops: CDR1 MNHEY, CDR2 SVGAGI. The CDR3 loop spans 13 amino acids. V trimming: 6 bases; J trimming: 7 bases; junction bases outside the gene matches: 7. This CDR3 reads CASRRTGTGEAFF. CDR3 DNA sequence: TGTGCCAGCAGACGTACCGGGACAGGTGAAGCTTTCTTT.

This sequence joins TRBV11-2 and TRBJ2-3; D is uncertain. V lost 4 bases and J lost 3, with 11 bases in between. The CDR3 contains 14 residues. Germline CDR1 is SGHAT and CDR2 is FQNNGV. The CDR3 loop is CASSSLRGTDTQYF. CDR3 DNA: TGTGCCAGCAGCTCGCTGCGTGGGACAGATACGCAGTATTTT.

The CDR3 reads CASSPAPINEKLFF. The CDR3 nucleotides read TGTGCCAGCTCACCAGCCCCGATTAATGAAAAACTGTTTTTT. The chain carries TRBV18 and TRBJ1-4; D remains unclear. Germline V gene data show CDR1 as KGHSH and CDR2 as LQKENI. V was cut by 2 bases and J by 4 bases, with 8 bases left in between. This CDR3 spans 14 amino acids. Combining the CDR3 with reference TRBV18 and TRBJ1-4 gives the whole variable domain NAGVMQNPRHLVRRRGQEARLRCSPMKGHSHVYWYRQLPEEGLKFMVYLQKENIIDESGMPKERFSAEFPKEGPSILRIQQVVRGDSAAYFCASSPAPINEKLFFGSGTQLSVL.

V and J are TRBV19 and TRBJ1-5; D gene unclear. The CDR3 sequence is 20 residues long. CDR1 is LNHDA and CDR2 is SQIVND in the germline V gene (reference sequence). V lost 5 bases and J 0 bases, leaving 26 bases between the germline ends. Here the CDR3 reads CASSPQDGSKIYYSNQPQHF. The CDR3 DNA follows: TGTGCCAGTAGTCCTCAGGACGGGTCTAAAATTTATTATAGCAATCAGCCCCAGCATTTT. Looking up the rest from reference TRBV19 and TRBJ1-5 gives the full variable domain: DGGITQSPKYLFRKEGQNVTLSCEQNLNHDAMYWYRQDPGQGLRLIYYSQIVNDFQKGDIAEGYSVSREKKESFPLTVTSAQKNPTAFYLCASSPQDGSKIYYSNQPQHFGDGTRLSIL.

The genes are TRBV3-1 (or the pseudogene TRBV3-2) and TRBJ1-1, with TRBD1 as a possible D gene (6 bases). The CDR3 spans 14 residues. V lost 5 bases and J lost 5, with 15 bases in between. CDR1 is LGHDT, CDR2 YNNKEL, per germline (reference sequence). The CDR3 loop is CASSMDSRRTEAFF. The CDR3 bases are TGTGCCAGCAGCATGGACAGCCGGAGGACTGAAGCTTTCTTT.

The chain has TRBV27 and TRBJ2-6; D gene unclear. Germline V gene lookup returns CDR1 MNHEY and CDR2 SMNVEV (reference sequence). This CDR3 is built from 19 residues. V gave up 2 bases and J gave up 0 bases, with 17 bases separating them. This CDR3 reads CASSLRGRSFSSGANVLTF. The CDR3 DNA reads as TGTGCCAGCAGTTTACGAGGACGGTCTTTCAGCTCTGGGGCCAACGTCCTGACTTTC. Full variable domain (rest looked up from reference TRBV27 and TRBJ2-6): EAQVTQNPRYLITVTGKKLTVTCSQNMNHEYMSWYRQDPGLGLRQIYYSMNVEVTDKGDVPEGYKVSRKEKRNFPLILESPSPNQTSLYFCASSLRGRSFSSGANVLTFGAGSRLTVL.

The chain employs TRBV3-1 (or the pseudogene TRBV3-2) and TRBJ1-1, with D unresolved. This CDR3 is 14 amino acids long. The germline V and J ends were trimmed by 1 base and 0 bases, with 6 bases remaining between them. The germline V gene encodes CDR1 LGHDT and CDR2 YNNKEL (reference sequence). CDR3 sequence (DNA): TGTGCCAGCAGCCAAGTTTTTATGAACACTGAAGCTTTCTTT. It is translated as CASSQVFMNTEAFF.

The V and J genes are TRBV28 and TRBJ1-1; the D is unclear. Germline-derived CDR1 and CDR2 are MDHEN and SYDVKM. CDR3 length: 14 residues. V gave up 4 bases and J gave up 0 bases, with 9 bases separating them. The CDR3 bases are TGTGCCAGCAGTTCGCGGGCTATGAACACTGAAGCTTTCTTT. Amino acid sequence: CASSSRAMNTEAFF.

The chain employs TRBV7-8 and TRBJ1-3; D gene unclear. V lost 5 bases, J lost 2 bases, and 16 bases lay in between. This CDR3 has 16 amino acids. Germline lookup yields CDR1 SGHVS and CDR2 FQNEAQ. This CDR3 reads CASSADVGNAGNTIYF. CDR3 sequence (DNA): TGTGCCAGCAGCGCCGACGTTGGGAATGCTGGAAACACCATATATTTT.

This sequence joins TRBV28 and TRBJ2-7; 7 bases fit TRBD1. The V and J ends lost 6 bases and 3 bases, in that order; junction bases with no gene match: 5. This CDR3 comprises 13 residues. Germline V CDR1 and CDR2: MDHEN, SYDVKM. The CDR3 DNA is TGTGCCAGCAGCCTGGGACAGCTCTACGAGCAGTACTTC. Its protein is CASSLGQLYEQYF. The variable domain in full, completed from reference TRBV28 and TRBJ2-7, reads DVKVTQSSRYLVKRTGEKVFLECVQDMDHENMFWYRQDPGLGLRLIYFSYDVKMKEKGDIPEGYSVSREKKERFSLILESASTNQTSMYLCASSLGQLYEQYFGPGTRLTVT.

The V gene is TRBV18, the J gene TRBJ1-6; no definite D call. CDR1 KGHSH and CDR2 LQKENI come from the germline V gene. Between the trimmed V and J ends, which lost 0 bases and 7 bases, there was a span of 10 bases. The CDR3 runs to 15 residues. The DNA of the CDR3 is TGTGCCAGCTCACCACCGGGAGGGCTAAATTCACCCCTCCACTTT. Its translation: CASSPPGGLNSPLHF.

The CDR3 region has the DNA TGTGCCAGCAGCGTAGCCAGCAAGAACACCGGGGAGCTGTTTTTT. It is translated as CASSVASKNTGELFF. The rearrangement links TRBV9 to TRBJ2-2; D call uncertain. The CDR3 is 15 residues long. Trimming pared 0 bases from V and 1 base from J, leaving 7 bases between. Germline V gene data show CDR1 as SGDLS and CDR2 as YYNGEE.

The rearrangement uses TRBV6-6 and TRBJ2-7; TRBD1 matches 7 bases. Germline-derived CDR1 and CDR2 are MNHNY and SVGAGI (reference sequence). J was trimmed by 6 bases and V by 6 bases; bases with no gene match: 17. The CDR3 has 16 amino acids. The CDR3 loop reads CASSQGLGQTSGEQYF. The CDR3 nucleotides are TGTGCCAGCAGCCAAGGCCTGGGACAGACATCGGGCGAGCAGTACTTC.

The chain combines TRBV27 with TRBJ2-7; no definite D call. From germline, CDR1 is MNHEY and CDR2 SMNVEV (reference sequence). The CDR3 contains 13 residues. Trimming removed 3 bases from V and 2 bases from J, with 8 bases in between. The CDR3 sequence is CASSFAGAYEQYF. In DNA, the CDR3 is TGTGCCAGCAGTTTTGCAGGAGCCTACGAGCAGTACTTC.

This sequence joins TRBV2 and TRBJ1-2; D is uncertain. V was shortened by 2 bases and J by 8 bases, with 15 bases between the two germline ends. CDR1 is SNHLY, CDR2 FYNNEI, per germline. CDR3 length equals 14 residues. CDR3 DNA sequence: TGTGCCAGCAGTGAATTACTAGGTCTGGGCGGCTACACCTTC. Protein: CASSELLGLGGYTF.

This rearrangement joins TRBV29-1 to TRBJ2-1; no clear D. The CDR3 is 9 amino acids. The germline CDR1 and CDR2 sequences are SQVTM and ANQGSEA. Trimming shortened V by 3 bases and J by 11 bases, and 5 bases separated the two germline ends. CDR3 protein: CSVDPQQFF. The CDR3 coding sequence is TGCAGCGTTGACCCTCAGCAGTTCTTC.

This clone showed up many times. CDR3 bases: TGTGCCAGCAGCCAAGACCAAAATCAGCCCCAGCATTTT. Its translation is CASSQDQNQPQHF. This chain joins TRBV3-1 (or the pseudogene TRBV3-2) and TRBJ1-5, with D unresolved. V lost 0 bases and J 4 bases, leaving 4 bases between the germline ends. The CDR3 contains 13 residues. Per germline, CDR1 LGHDT and CDR2 YNNKEL (reference sequence).

The CDR3 bases are TGTGCCAGTAGTTCCCACAGGGGTTCTGGCACTGAAGCTTTCTTT. Encoded protein: CASSSHRGSGTEAFF. The chain carries TRBV19 and TRBJ1-1; 7 nucleotides align to TRBD1. CDR3 length: 15 amino acids. Germline CDR1 LNHDA, CDR2 SQIVND (reference sequence). V was pared by 5 bases and J by 4 bases, with 10 bases of the junction left unmatched.

The chain couples TRBV30 to TRBJ1-5; TRBD1 agrees at 7 bases. The J segment lost 4 bases and the V segment lost 5 bases, leaving 5 bases of the junction unmatched. Germline-derived CDR1 and CDR2 are GTSNPN and SVGIG (reference sequence). The CDR3 loop spans 13 amino acids. CDR3 residues: CAWAGTENQPQHF. The DNA of the CDR3 is TGTGCCTGGGCCGGGACAGAAAATCAGCCCCAGCATTTT.

The V gene is TRBV19, the J gene TRBJ1-1; TRBD1 aligns across 7 bases. With V trimmed by 5 bases and J by 6 bases, 12 bases remained unmatched. In germline, CDR1 is LNHDA, CDR2 SQIVND (reference sequence). The CDR3 consists of 15 residues. CDR3 amino acids: CASSPSTGRIAEAFF. CDR3 nucleotides: TGTGCCAGTAGTCCCTCGACAGGGAGGATCGCTGAAGCTTTCTTT.

The rearrangement joins TRBV18 to TRBJ1-2, with 10 bases lining up with TRBD1. This CDR3 is 16 amino acids long. V lost 5 bases, J lost 3 bases, and 9 bases stayed unmatched. CDR1 KGHSH and CDR2 LQKENI come from the germline V gene. CDR3 sequence: CASSIRGTGEDYGYTF. The CDR3 nucleotides read TGTGCCAGCTCAATTCGGGGGACAGGGGAGGACTATGGCTACACCTTC.

This rearrangement joins TRBV19 to TRBJ1-2, with D perhaps matching TRBD1 (5 bases). The V end was cut by 6 bases, the J end by 5 bases, with 19 bases between. Germline assignment: CDR1 LNHDA and CDR2 SQIVND (reference sequence). This CDR3 is 15 amino acids long. The CDR3 here is CASSINSGSPYGYTF. The CDR3 nucleotides read TGTGCCAGTAGCATTAACTCAGGGTCCCCATATGGCTACACCTTC.

The chain uses TRBV19 and TRBJ1-5, with D possibly matching TRBD1 (5 bases). Looked up from germline, CDR1 is LNHDA and CDR2 is SQIVND (reference sequence). V lost 6 bases, J lost 2 bases, and 11 bases lay in between. This CDR3 is 14 amino acids long. The CDR3 region is CASRQRGGNQPQHF. Written as DNA, the CDR3 is TGTGCCAGTAGGCAAAGGGGTGGCAATCAGCCCCAGCATTTT. Looking up the rest from reference TRBV19 and TRBJ1-5 gives the full variable domain: DGGITQSPKYLFRKEGQNVTLSCEQNLNHDAMYWYRQDPGQGLRLIYYSQIVNDFQKGDIAEGYSVSREKKESFPLTVTSAQKNPTAFYLCASRQRGGNQPQHFGDGTRLSIL.

This clone was found once. The rearrangement uses TRBV28 and TRBJ2-3, with 15 nucleotides matching TRBD2. V shed 7 bases and J 12 bases; nucleotides not matched to a gene: 5. Germline CDR1 MDHEN, CDR2 SYDVKM. CDR3 length equals 13 residues. The CDR3 nucleotides read TGTGCCAGCAACCCGGGACTAGCGGGGGGTCAGTATTTT. Translation: CASNPGLAGGQYF.

The chain couples TRBV29-1 to TRBJ2-5; 14 positions agree with TRBD2. After removal of 7 bases from V and 0 bases from J, the junction contained 13 bases not matched to a gene. The CDR3 is made up of 18 amino acids. Germline values: CDR1 SQVTM, CDR2 ANQGSEA. CDR3 amino acids: CSGLGTSGREIYQETQYF. The DNA for the CDR3 is TGCAGCGGCCTGGGGACTAGCGGGAGAGAAATATACCAAGAGACCCAGTACTTC. The full variable domain, rest sourced from reference TRBV29-1 and TRBJ2-5, is SAVISQKPSRDICQRGTSLTIQCQVDSQVTMMFWYRQQPGQSLTLIATANQGSEATYESGFVIDKFPISRPNLTFSTLTVSNMSPEDSSIYLCSGLGTSGREIYQETQYFGPGTRLLVL.

This clone was found once. The chain couples TRBV5-4 to TRBJ1-1; D call uncertain. The V gene's germline CDR1 is SGHNT and CDR2 YYREEE (reference sequence). V was shortened by 4 bases and J by 4 bases, with 17 bases between the two germline ends. The length of the CDR3 is 15 residues. CDR3 in amino acids: CASSGKTIGSTEAFF. CDR3 DNA: TGTGCCAGCAGCGGGAAGACAATCGGGAGCACTGAAGCTTTCTTT.

The CDR3 is CASNLDRAVATEAFF. CDR3 bases: TGTGCCAGCAACCTCGACAGGGCCGTTGCCACTGAAGCTTTCTTT. The chain recombines TRBV28 with TRBJ1-1, with 7 bases identical to TRBD1. CDR1 MDHEN and CDR2 SYDVKM come from the germline V gene. The CDR3 spans 15 residues. Trimming took 7 bases from V and 4 from J; bases not matched to a gene: 12.

This chain uses TRBV10-2 with TRBJ1-2; possible D gene TRBD1, 5 bases. V was trimmed by 4 bases and J by 7 bases, leaving 16 bases between them. Per the germline V gene, CDR1 is WSHSY and CDR2 is SAAADI. This CDR3 has 14 amino acids. CDR3 in DNA: TGCGCCAGCAGTGCAACTTCAGGGATTTTTGGCTACACCTTC. Amino acid sequence: CASSATSGIFGYTF.

This clone was seen a handful of times. The chain employs TRBV24-1 and TRBJ2-1; 8 nucleotides line up with TRBD1. This CDR3 contains 15 residues. The V segment lost 3 bases and the J segment 0 bases; nucleotides outside the gene matches: 0. Germline V gene sequence: CDR1 KGHDR, CDR2 SFDVKD. The CDR3 here is CATSDTGGSYNEQFF. In nucleotides, the CDR3 is TGTGCCACCAGTGATACAGGGGGCTCCTACAATGAGCAGTTCTTC.

The CDR3 loop reads CASSPTGAQYEQYF. The CDR3 DNA follows: TGTGCCAGCTCACCAACGGGGGCTCAGTACGAGCAGTACTTC. The gene calls are TRBV18 and TRBJ2-7; D assignment may be TRBD1 or TRBD2 (6 bases each). Trimming left V 2 bases short and J 4 bases short, with 12 bases between. Per the germline V gene, CDR1 is KGHSH and CDR2 is LQKENI. CDR3 length: 14 residues.

The table lists this clone with a few counts. The chain employs TRBV12-3 or TRBV12-4 and TRBJ2-1; possible D gene TRBD2, 6 bases. The V end lost 7 bases, the J end lost 9 bases, and 16 bases lay between the germline ends. CDR3 size: 13 residues. The CDR3 DNA follows: TGTGCCAGCATACTCGGGAGTTACGGTGAGCAGTTCTTC. Translation gives CASILGSYGEQFF.

The chain carries TRBV19 and TRBJ1-1, with D maybe TRBD1 (6 bases). V lost 4 bases and J lost 0, with 15 bases in between. The CDR3 totals 16 residues. Looked up from germline, CDR1 is LNHDA and CDR2 is SQIVND (reference sequence). In DNA form, the CDR3 reads TGTGCCAGTAGTAACAAAAAACAGGGCCTGAACACTGAAGCTTTCTTT. Translated, it gives CASSNKKQGLNTEAFF.